This entry lists 31 T cell receptor beta chains sequenced from one sample in a study of cytomegalovirus exposure and HLA in healthy donors. TCRdb's table, derived via immunoSEQ multiplex PCR, lists solely in-frame clones and lacks some. The sample lists 150,000 to 200,000 clones; 86% were seen once. The sequenced sample consisted of PBMCs. The receptors come from a woman between 18 and 29 years old in good health and CMV-seronegative.

The CDR3: CASSFLQGGSSPLHF. DNA of the CDR3: TGTGCCAGCAGTTTTCTTCAGGGAGGGAGTTCACCCCTCCACTTT. The chain uses TRBV27 and TRBJ1-6, with D perhaps matching TRBD1 (5 bases). Trimming stripped 3 bases from V and 9 bases from J, with 15 bases between. The CDR3 contains 15 residues. Germline V lookup: CDR1 MNHEY, CDR2 SMNVEV (reference sequence).

This clone was recorded only once. The CDR3 DNA reads as TGTGCCAGCAGCTTACGAGACAGGGGAGGAGCCGGGGAGCTGTTTTTT. Encoded protein: CASSLRDRGGAGELFF. The chain uses TRBV5-4 and TRBJ2-2; 8 bases are shared with TRBD1. CDR1 and CDR2 (germline): SGHNT, YYREEE (reference sequence). The trim removed 2 bases at V and 6 bases at J, leaving 9 bases unmatched. The CDR3 totals 16 residues.

The genes are TRBV4-1 and TRBJ1-2; 7 nucleotides align to TRBD1. The CDR3 extends over 16 amino acids. Germline lookup yields CDR1 MGHRA and CDR2 YSYEKL. The ends lost 1 base at V and 0 bases at J; junction bases unmatched: 5. The CDR3 sequence is CASSQARGTANYGYTF. The CDR3 region has the DNA TGCGCCAGCAGCCAAGCCCGGGGGACAGCTAACTATGGCTACACCTTC.

CDR3 nucleotides: TGTGCCAGCAGCTTAACTAGCGGCTACAATGAGCAGTTCTTC. Encoded protein: CASSLTSGYNEQFF. The V gene is TRBV7-9, the J gene TRBJ2-1, with 8 bases matching TRBD2. The CDR3 runs to 14 residues. J lost 3 bases, V lost 2 bases, and 0 bases had no gene match. Germline loops: CDR1 SEHNR, CDR2 FQNEAQ (reference sequence).

This chain links TRBV5-4 with TRBJ2-3; weak D call: TRBD2 (5 bases). V lost 8 bases and J lost 2, with 12 bases in between. Per the germline V gene, CDR1 is SGHNT and CDR2 is YYREEE (reference sequence). This CDR3 contains 13 residues. CDR3 sequence (DNA): TGTGCCAGTCAAGAGCGGACCACAGATACGCAGTATTTT. It is translated as CASQERTTDTQYF.

V is TRBV6-5 and J is TRBJ2-7, with D tentatively TRBD1 (6 bases). Germline V gene lookup returns CDR1 MNHEY and CDR2 SVGAGI. Trimming removed 0 bases from V and 6 bases from J, with 12 bases in between. The CDR3 consists of 14 residues. CDR3 coding DNA: TGTGCCAGCAGTTACTCGGCAGGGGCGGTCGAGCAGTACTTC. This sequence encodes CASSYSAGAVEQYF.

With regard to this clone: Other DNA sequences within the sample encode an identical CDR3. The J gene is TRBJ1-1, the V gene TRBV5-1; 9 bases line up with TRBD1. Unmatched junction bases numbered 3, after V lost 4 bases and J lost 5 bases. Per the germline V gene, CDR1 is SGHRS and CDR2 is YFSETQ. The CDR3 contains 13 residues. The CDR3 loop reads CASSLDRGTEAFF. The CDR3 DNA reads as TGCGCCAGCAGCCTGGACAGGGGAACTGAAGCTTTCTTT.

This clone was seen only a few times. The chain combines TRBV9 with TRBJ1-2; 10 positions agree with TRBD1. The germline V gene encodes CDR1 SGDLS and CDR2 YYNGEE. The CDR3 consists of 13 residues. After removal of 7 bases from V and 4 bases from J, the junction contained 4 bases not matched to a gene. Here the CDR3 reads CASGQGGLYGYTF. DNA of the CDR3: TGTGCCAGCGGACAGGGGGGGCTCTATGGCTACACCTTC.

The rearrangement links TRBV6-1 to TRBJ1-6; 8 bases align to TRBD1. Germline assignment: CDR1 MNHNS and CDR2 SASEGT. The CDR3 spans 15 residues. Germline trimming cut 6 bases from V and 7 bases from J; bases unmatched to any gene: 8. The CDR3 here is CASRKDRASNSPLHF. In nucleotides, the CDR3 is TGTGCCAGCAGGAAGGACAGGGCGTCGAATTCACCCCTCCACTTT.

The rearrangement uses TRBV5-4 and TRBJ2-7, with 8 bases matching TRBD1. CDR3 length: 14 amino acids. Germline V CDR1 and CDR2: SGHNT, YYREEE (reference sequence). After removal of 4 bases from V and 1 base from J, the junction contained 4 bases not matched to a gene. The CDR3 DNA reads TGTGCCAGCAGCACCAGGACAGGGTCCTACGAGCAGTACTTC. Protein sequence: CASSTRTGSYEQYF.

The rearrangement uses TRBV11-2 and TRBJ1-4; TRBD1 matches 7 bases. The germline gives CDR1 SGHAT, CDR2 FQNNGV. The CDR3 loop spans 16 amino acids. V lost 1 base, J lost 4 bases, and 6 bases stayed unmatched. The CDR3 bases are TGTGCCAGCAGCTTAGGACGGGGACAGAGTAATGAAAAACTGTTTTTT. It translates to CASSLGRGQSNEKLFF.

This chain links TRBV7-8 with TRBJ2-1; TRBD1 matches 7 bases. This CDR3 spans 15 amino acids. V was pared by 8 bases and J by 7 bases, with 14 bases of the junction left unmatched. Germline CDR1 SGHVS, CDR2 FQNEAQ. CDR3 sequence (DNA): TGTGCCAGCCGACAAAGGGGGCGCGATTATAATGAGCAGTTCTTC. This encodes CASRQRGRDYNEQFF.

The chain employs TRBV7-8 and TRBJ2-7, with TRBD2 matching over 12 bases. CDR1 and CDR2 (germline): SGHVS, FQNEAQ. V gave up 7 bases and J gave up 2 bases; unmatched junction bases: 6. This CDR3 spans 15 amino acids. The CDR3 is CASKLGTSGPYEQYF. The CDR3 nucleotides read TGTGCCAGCAAACTAGGGACTAGCGGGCCCTACGAGCAGTACTTC.

The chain employs TRBV5-6 and TRBJ1-2; D is unresolved. Looked up from germline, CDR1 is SGHDT and CDR2 is YYEEEE. Trimming shortened V by 4 bases and J by 5 bases, and 30 bases separated the two germline ends. CDR3 size: 19 residues. CDR3 bases: TGTGCCAGCAGCCGGATCGGCTTCGTGGAGGCCACCCCTTTGTATGGCTACACCTTC. This codes for CASSRIGFVEATPLYGYTF.

The chain carries TRBV5-4 and TRBJ2-2, with D uncertain. CDR1 SGHNT and CDR2 YYREEE come from the germline V gene (reference sequence). The CDR3 is made up of 13 amino acids. With 0 bases removed from V and 4 bases from J, the gap between germline ends came to 4 bases. In DNA, the CDR3 is TGTGCCAGCAGCTTGGGGCTCACCGGGGAGCTGTTTTTT. Amino acids: CASSLGLTGELFF.

This sequence joins TRBV29-1 and TRBJ1-2; D might be TRBD1 (5 bases). The CDR3 consists of 11 residues. Germline V gene lookup returns CDR1 SQVTM and CDR2 ANQGSEA. Trimming pared 7 bases from V and 8 bases from J, leaving 14 bases between. CDR3 residues: CSAGQGSGYTF. In DNA, the CDR3 is TGCAGCGCCGGACAAGGAAGCGGCTACACCTTC.

The rearrangement joins TRBV11-2 to TRBJ1-4, with D uncertain. Trimming removed 6 bases from V and 4 bases from J, with 6 bases in between. The CDR3 has 12 amino acids. Germline CDR1 and CDR2: SGHAT and FQNNGV. The CDR3 DNA follows: TGTGCCAGCAGGGCCTTTAATGAAAAACTGTTTTTT. Its protein is CASRAFNEKLFF.

The J gene is TRBJ2-5, the V gene TRBV7-8; a possible D gene is TRBD2 (5 bases). The CDR3 has 13 residues. Germline V gene lookup returns CDR1 SGHVS and CDR2 FQNEAQ. The V end lost 6 bases, the J end lost 2 bases, and 10 bases lay between the germline ends. CDR3: CASRPGLQETQYF. Written as DNA, the CDR3 is TGTGCCAGCAGACCTGGACTTCAAGAGACCCAGTACTTC.

V is TRBV10-1 and J is TRBJ2-1; TRBD2 matches 8 bases. Trimming cost V 5 bases and J 8 bases; bases outside gene matches: 11. The length of the CDR3 is 15 residues. CDR1 WNHNN and CDR2 SYGVQD come from the germline V gene (reference sequence). In DNA form, the CDR3 reads TGCGCCAGCAGTAAGGGTAAGCGGGAGTTGGATGAGCAGTTCTTC. This encodes CASSKGKRELDEQFF.

This clone was counted a few times. The chain has TRBV13 and TRBJ2-3; D is uncertain. The CDR3 runs 12 residues. Per the germline V gene, CDR1 is PRHDT and CDR2 is FYEKMQ (reference sequence). V gave up 1 base and J gave up 9 bases, with 8 bases separating them. The CDR3 loop reads CASSLDFGTQYF. The CDR3 DNA reads as TGTGCCAGCAGCTTAGATTTCGGGACGCAGTATTTT.

The CDR3 loop reads CASSPPGVDEKLFF. CDR3 coding DNA: TGTGCCAGCTCACCGCCCGGGGTGGATGAAAAACTGTTTTTT. The genes are TRBV18 and TRBJ1-4; D ambiguous. V lost 3 bases, J lost 6 bases, and 11 bases lay in between. The germline V gene has CDR1 KGHSH and CDR2 LQKENI. CDR3 size: 14 residues. Full variable domain (missing parts from reference TRBV18 and TRBJ1-4): NAGVMQNPRHLVRRRGQEARLRCSPMKGHSHVYWYRQLPEEGLKFMVYLQKENIIDESGMPKERFSAEFPKEGPSILRIQQVVRGDSAAYFCASSPPGVDEKLFFGSGTQLSVL.

The CDR3, as DNA: TGTGCCAGCAGCCAAGATGGAGGGGGCAGCGCCCGCACAGATACGCAGTATTTT. Translation gives CASSQDGGGSARTDTQYF. This rearrangement joins TRBV4-2 to TRBJ2-3; D may be TRBD1 (7 bases). Germline-derived CDR1 and CDR2 are LGHNA and YNFKEQ. V was cut by 0 bases and J by 1 base, with 17 bases left in between. This CDR3 has 18 residues.

This clone has a single count. The chain uses TRBV5-6 and TRBJ1-1; maybe TRBD1 (5 bases). From germline, CDR1 is SGHDT and CDR2 YYEEEE. CDR3 length: 13 residues. Trimming left V 2 bases short and J 6 bases short, with 11 bases between. In DNA form, the CDR3 reads TGTGCCAGCAGCTTAAAAGGGGTCCCTGAAGCTTTCTTT. It codes for CASSLKGVPEAFF. Full variable domain (outside the CDR3, taken from reference TRBV5-6 and TRBJ1-1): DAGVTQSPTHLIKTRGQQVTLRCSPKSGHDTVSWYQQALGQGPQFIFQYYEEEERQRGNFPDRFSGHQFPNYSSELNVNALLLGDSALYLCASSLKGVPEAFFGQGTRLTVV.

The chain employs TRBV5-4 and TRBJ1-4, with 7 bases identical to TRBD1. With V trimmed by 3 bases and J by 7 bases, 15 bases remained unmatched. Germline CDR1 reads SGHNT; CDR2 reads YYREEE (reference sequence). This CDR3 has 17 residues. The CDR3 region has the DNA TGTGCCAGCAGCTCAACCCCTGAAGACCCAGGGGGTGAAAAACTGTTTTTT. Translating it yields CASSSTPEDPGGEKLFF.

This clone appeared a few times. The rearrangement uses TRBV7-9 and TRBJ2-2, with unresolved D. V lost 1 base, J lost 0 bases, and 9 bases lay in between. Germline loops: CDR1 SEHNR, CDR2 FQNEAQ (reference sequence). The CDR3 extends over 16 amino acids. Written as DNA, the CDR3 is TGTGCCAGCAGCTTAGGCCCAGCGTCGAACACCGGGGAGCTGTTTTTT. Protein: CASSLGPASNTGELFF.

This chain links TRBV18 with TRBJ1-2, with D possibly being TRBD1 (6 bases). The V and J ends lost 6 bases and 4 bases respectively, with 18 bases between them. Germline V lookup: CDR1 KGHSH, CDR2 LQKENI. The CDR3 length is 15 residues. DNA for the CDR3: TGTGCCAGCTCGCCTGCTCATTTGGACAGCTATGGCTACACCTTC. It encodes CASSPAHLDSYGYTF. Based on the CDR3 plus reference TRBV18 and TRBJ1-2, the full variable domain is NAGVMQNPRHLVRRRGQEARLRCSPMKGHSHVYWYRQLPEEGLKFMVYLQKENIIDESGMPKERFSAEFPKEGPSILRIQQVVRGDSAAYFCASSPAHLDSYGYTFGSGTRLTVV.

This clone has only one observation. This chain joins TRBV6-5 and TRBJ1-1; 7 nucleotides agree with TRBD1. The V gene's germline CDR1 is MNHEY and CDR2 SVGAGI. CDR3 length: 15 residues. V lost 4 bases and J lost 0; bases outside the gene matches: 5. The CDR3 DNA is TGTGCCAGCAGTTCCACGGGACAGTTGAACACTGAAGCTTTCTTT. Residues: CASSSTGQLNTEAFF.

The chain joins TRBV5-1 to TRBJ2-7; TRBD2 agrees at 7 bases. The J segment lost 3 bases and the V segment lost 2 bases, leaving 5 bases of the junction unmatched. Per germline, CDR1 SGHRS and CDR2 YFSETQ. The CDR3 length is 14 residues. The CDR3 DNA is TGCGCCAGCAGCTTTGGGGACTACCTCTACGAGCAGTACTTC. Translated, it gives CASSFGDYLYEQYF.

This clone has just one count. This sequence joins TRBV2 and TRBJ2-6; 7 bases match TRBD1. The germline V gene has CDR1 SNHLY and CDR2 FYNNEI. The CDR3 covers 15 residues. The V and J ends lost 4 bases and 2 bases, in that order; junction bases with no gene match: 2. In DNA form, the CDR3 reads TGTGCCAGCAGTGGTGACAGGGCTGGGGCCAACGTCCTGACTTTC. Its translation is CASSGDRAGANVLTF.

This chain's CDR3 is CASSVGRGQGHEQYF. CDR3 DNA sequence: TGTGCCAGCAGCGTAGGACGCGGACAGGGGCATGAGCAGTACTTC. The chain carries TRBV9 and TRBJ2-7; 9 bases are shared with TRBD1. CDR3 length equals 15 residues. Germline trimming cut 0 bases from V and 7 bases from J; bases unmatched to any gene: 8. Germline-derived CDR1 and CDR2 are SGDLS and YYNGEE.

The chain employs TRBV5-4 and TRBJ1-2; 9 nucleotides align to TRBD1. Trimming removed 4 bases from V and 8 bases from J; junction bases left unmatched: 15. Germline CDR1 reads SGHNT; CDR2 reads YYREEE (reference sequence). The CDR3 has 16 residues. In DNA, the CDR3 is TGTGCCAGCAGCCTTGCGGGGGGACAGGGAAGAGGAGGCTACACCTTC. It codes for CASSLAGGQGRGGYTF.